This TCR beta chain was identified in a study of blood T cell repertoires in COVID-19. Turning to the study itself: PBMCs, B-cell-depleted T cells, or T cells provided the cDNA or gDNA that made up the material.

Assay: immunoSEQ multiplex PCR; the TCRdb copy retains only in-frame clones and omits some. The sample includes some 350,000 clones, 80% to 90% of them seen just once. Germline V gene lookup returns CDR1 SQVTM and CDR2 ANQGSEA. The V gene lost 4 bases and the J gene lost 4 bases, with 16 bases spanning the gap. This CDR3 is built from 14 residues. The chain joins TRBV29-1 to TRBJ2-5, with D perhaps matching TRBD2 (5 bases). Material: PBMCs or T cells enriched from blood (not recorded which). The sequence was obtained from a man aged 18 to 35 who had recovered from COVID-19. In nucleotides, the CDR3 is TGCAGCGTTGGGCGTCCGGCAGCGGTAGAGACCCAGTACTTC. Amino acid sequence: CSVGRPAAVETQYF.